This T cell receptor (beta chain) was sequenced in a study of T-cell memory formation after mild COVID-19. Looking at the study overall: Clusters were largely donor specific.

Study results and limitations: Cross-reactive memory appears to have joined, as suggested by some responding clones showing up in pre-infection memory. Those CD4+ clones that contracted were mainly in CM and EM (CD8+ ones in EMRA).

This CDR3 comprises 14 residues. The V gene end was trimmed by 6 bases and the J gene end by 5 bases; junction bases not matched to a gene: 7. TCRdb re-analysed the 5' RACE reads in MiXCR, keeping a single row per CDR3 protein. The sample lists about 170,000 distinct CDR3 sequences; 10% to 15% were seen once. Points on this clonotype: Its specificity is unknown.

Sequenced: PBMCs or a T cell subset sorted from them (not recorded which). The TCR was taken from a man between 18 and 35 years old who had mild COVID-19 (a few samples of this study predate the infection). Cell type and time point are not known. This chain joins TRBV12-3 or TRBV12-4 and TRBJ1-5, with 7 bases fitting TRBD1. CDR3 sequence (DNA): TGTGCCAGCAGCCCTGACAGGGCCTATCAGCCCCAGCATTTT. This translates into CASSPDRAYQPQHF.